This TCR beta chain was retrieved from a study of cytomegalovirus exposure and HLA in healthy donors. About the study: Of all 360 or so donors who were genotyped, under 90% belonged to the Caucasian-associated ancestry cluster. General study points: Accurate predictions that matched the HLA-A and HLA-B alleles of most subjects were reportedly made from TCR beta sequences.

As for this clone: Antigen unknown.

The PCR used 60 Vbeta and 13 Jbeta primers. Using immunoSEQ multiplex PCR, the repertoire was profiled, and TCRdb retains in-frame clones only, with some absent. The top ten clones hold approximately 1.2% of a sample with about 160,000 clones, approximately 88% of them seen once. The receptor comes from a boy aged 2 to 9 in good health and CMV-seronegative. The sample consisted of PBMCs.

The DNA for the CDR3 is TGCGCCAGCAGCCAAGGACTAGCATCGACCTACGAGCAGTACTTC. Its protein product is CASSQGLASTYEQYF. The V and J genes are TRBV4-3 and TRBJ2-7, with 7 bases fitting TRBD2. The junction had 5 bases not matched to a gene; V was cut back by 1 base and J by 2 bases. Germline V lookup: CDR1 LGHNA, CDR2 YSLEER. This CDR3 has 15 amino acids.